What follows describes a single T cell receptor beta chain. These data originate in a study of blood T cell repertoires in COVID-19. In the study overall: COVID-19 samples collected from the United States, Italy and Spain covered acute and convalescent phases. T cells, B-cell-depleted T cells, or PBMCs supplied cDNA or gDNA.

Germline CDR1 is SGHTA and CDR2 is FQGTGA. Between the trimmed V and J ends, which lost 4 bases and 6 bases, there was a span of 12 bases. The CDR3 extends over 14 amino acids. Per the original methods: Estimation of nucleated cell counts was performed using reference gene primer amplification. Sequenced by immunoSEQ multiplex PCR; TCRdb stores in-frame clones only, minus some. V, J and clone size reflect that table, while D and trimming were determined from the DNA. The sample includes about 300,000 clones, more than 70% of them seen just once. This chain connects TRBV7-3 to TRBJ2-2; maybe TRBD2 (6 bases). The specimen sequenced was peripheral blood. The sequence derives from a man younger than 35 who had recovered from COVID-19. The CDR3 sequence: CASSSNTGAGELFF. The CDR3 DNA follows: TGTGCCAGCAGCTCTAATACGGGGGCCGGGGAGCTGTTTTTT.